These 21 T cell receptor beta chains share one sample of origin, sequenced in a study of cytomegalovirus exposure and HLA in healthy donors. PCR employed 60 Vbeta and 13 Jbeta primers. Assay: immunoSEQ multiplex PCR; the TCRdb copy retains only in-frame clones and omits some. The sample lists some 110,000 clones, approximately 76% seen once, with around 16% in the top ten. The sequenced sample was PBMCs. The receptors were sampled from a man in his fifties in good health and CMV-seropositive.

The chain is built from TRBV2 and TRBJ1-1; no clear D. Germline values: CDR1 SNHLY, CDR2 FYNNEI. This CDR3 spans 13 amino acids. Here the CDR3 reads CVTKGGRSTEAFF. CDR3 in DNA: TGTGTCACCAAGGGCGGGAGGTCCACTGAAGCTTTCTTT. Supplemented by reference TRBV2 and TRBJ1-1, the full variable domain reads EPEVTQTPSHQVTQMGQEVILRCVPISNHLYFYWYRQILGQKVEFLVSFYNNEISEKSEIFDDQFSVERPDGSNFTLKIRSTKLEDSAMYFCVTKGGRSTEAFFGQGTRLTVV.

The V call is TRBV6-5, the J call TRBJ1-6; 7 positions agree with TRBD1. From germline, CDR1 is MNHEY and CDR2 SVGAGI. This CDR3 spans 15 amino acids. V trimming: 6 bases; J trimming: 8 bases; junction bases outside the gene matches: 10. The DNA for the CDR3 is TGTGCCAGCAGCCGACAGGGTGCTGTCGATTCACCCCTCCACTTT. Translated, it gives CASSRQGAVDSPLHF.

The chain links TRBV7-2 to TRBJ2-7; 10 nucleotides align to TRBD1. Germline assignment: CDR1 SGHTA and CDR2 FQGNSA. CDR3 length: 15 amino acids. V was pared by 5 bases and J by 0 bases, with 4 bases of the junction left unmatched. Here the CDR3 reads CASSRRTGGSYEQYF. The CDR3 DNA is TGTGCCAGCAGCCGCAGGACAGGGGGCTCCTACGAGCAGTACTTC. Full variable domain (remainder filled in from reference TRBV7-2 and TRBJ2-7): GAGVSQSPSNKVTEKGKDVELRCDPISGHTALYWYRQSLGQGLEFLIYFQGNSAPDKSGLPSDRFSAERTGGSVSTLTIQRTQQEDSAVYLCASSRRTGGSYEQYFGPGTRLTVT.

This chain links TRBV6-1 with TRBJ2-5; D uncertain. The CDR3 sequence is 12 residues long. From germline, CDR1 is MNHNS and CDR2 SASEGT. Between the trimmed V and J ends, which lost 6 bases and 2 bases, there was a span of 7 bases. This CDR3 is CASSQVQETQYF. The CDR3 DNA sequence: TGTGCCAGCAGCCAGGTTCAAGAGACCCAGTACTTC.

As to this clone: The junction does not match germline at one end; this may be a read error. This chain links TRBV7-2 with TRBJ1-3, with D perhaps matching TRBD1 (5 bases). The CDR3 extends over 17 amino acids. Germline CDR1 is SGHTA and CDR2 is FQGNSA. CDR3 sequence reads: CASSLSPLQGAGSTIYF. CDR3 sequence (DNA): TGTGCCAGCAGCTTAAGTCCCCTGCAAGGGGCCGGAAGCACCATATATTTT.

This chain connects TRBV6-1 to TRBJ2-1; D might be TRBD1 (5 bases). Germline CDR1 MNHNS, CDR2 SASEGT. Trimming removed 2 bases at V and 4 bases at J, with 9 bases between. This CDR3 comprises 14 residues. This CDR3 reads CASSEKAGYNEQFF. The CDR3, as DNA: TGTGCCAGCAGTGAAAAGGCAGGGTACAATGAGCAGTTCTTC.

This clone appeared a few times. The chain carries TRBV6-5 and TRBJ2-7, with 8 bases matching TRBD1. V lost 2 bases, J lost 2 bases, and 5 bases stayed unmatched. Germline CDR1 is MNHEY and CDR2 is SVGAGI. The CDR3 runs to 15 residues. The CDR3 spells CASSYDETGAYEQYF. The CDR3 DNA reads TGTGCCAGCAGTTACGACGAGACAGGGGCCTACGAGCAGTACTTC.

The chain employs TRBV5-5 and TRBJ1-4, with D unresolved. V was pared by 3 bases and J by 3 bases, with 12 bases between. The CDR3 sequence is 15 residues long. Germline assignment: CDR1 SGHKS and CDR2 YYEKEE (reference sequence). CDR3 protein: CASSSQRGSNEKLFF. CDR3 DNA: TGTGCCAGCAGCTCCCAACGGGGATCTAATGAAAAACTGTTTTTT.

The chain is built from TRBV6-5 and TRBJ2-2, with 7 nucleotides matching TRBD1. J lost 0 bases, V lost 6 bases, and 4 bases had no gene match. The CDR3 covers 15 residues. The germline CDR1 and CDR2 sequences are MNHEY and SVGAGI. This CDR3 is CASRGGTANTGELFF. CDR3 nucleotide sequence: TGTGCCAGCAGAGGTGGGACAGCGAACACCGGGGAGCTGTTTTTT.

Only a few counts were recorded for this clone. The CDR3 coding sequence is TGTGCCAGCAGTGCCGACAGGGTTCGGTCTCAGCCCCAGCATTTT. Its translation is CASSADRVRSQPQHF. The V call is TRBV6-1, the J call TRBJ1-5; 7 nucleotides line up with TRBD1. The germline gives CDR1 MNHNS, CDR2 SASEGT. The V and J ends lost 4 bases and 6 bases, in that order; junction bases with no gene match: 9. This CDR3 region has 15 residues.

The chain carries TRBV6-5 and TRBJ2-5; 8 positions match TRBD2. Trimming took 1 base from V and 7 from J; bases not matched to a gene: 2. Germline V lookup: CDR1 MNHEY, CDR2 SVGAGI. This CDR3 comprises 13 residues. In nucleotides, the CDR3 is TGTGCCAGCAGTTACTACGGGGGGGGGACCCAGTACTTC. As protein: CASSYYGGGTQYF.

The chain employs TRBV11-3 and TRBJ1-1; 7 nucleotides agree with TRBD1. The V and J ends lost 2 bases and 10 bases, in that order; junction bases with no gene match: 4. The CDR3 covers 12 residues. Germline V CDR1 and CDR2: SGHNT, YENEEA. CDR3 loop: CASSLRPGGAFF. In nucleotides, the CDR3 is TGTGCCAGCAGCTTAAGGCCAGGGGGAGCTTTCTTT.

The chain uses TRBV6-5 and TRBJ1-2; D might be TRBD1 (6 bases). Between the trimmed V and J ends, which lost 4 bases and 4 bases, there was a span of 10 bases. Per the germline V gene, CDR1 is MNHEY and CDR2 is SVGAGI. The CDR3 is made up of 13 amino acids. The CDR3 DNA is TGTGCCAGCAGTTCAGGACAGCCCTATGGCTACACCTTC. This encodes CASSSGQPYGYTF.

DNA of the CDR3: TGTGCCAGCAGCTTGGGACAGGGCCTAGCCAAAAACATTCAGTACTTC. Residues: CASSLGQGLAKNIQYF. The rearrangement joins TRBV5-4 to TRBJ2-4, with 7 bases lining up with TRBD1. The trim removed 0 bases at V and 0 bases at J, leaving 3 bases unmatched. The germline V gene has CDR1 SGHNT and CDR2 YYREEE (reference sequence). The length of the CDR3 is 16 residues. The full variable domain, its missing parts supplied by reference TRBV5-4 and TRBJ2-4, is ETGVTQSPTHLIKTRGQQVTLRCSSQSGHNTVSWYQQALGQGPQFIFQYYREEENGRGNFPPRFSGLQFPNYSSELNVNALELDDSALYLCASSLGQGLAKNIQYFGAGTRLSVL.

This chain uses TRBV4-1 with TRBJ2-4; a weak D match, TRBD1 (6 bases). Between the trimmed V and J ends, which lost 0 bases and 6 bases, there was a span of 15 bases. The CDR3 loop spans 16 amino acids. Germline V gene data show CDR1 as MGHRA and CDR2 as YSYEKL. The CDR3 coding sequence is TGCGCCAGCAGCCAAGATTACAATCGAGGGGGAAACATTCAGTACTTC. Protein product: CASSQDYNRGGNIQYF.

The chain joins TRBV6-1 to TRBJ1-5; 8 bases line up with TRBD1. J gave up 6 bases and V 4 bases, and 14 bases lay outside the gene matches. Germline V gene lookup returns CDR1 MNHNS and CDR2 SASEGT. This CDR3 is built from 17 residues. The CDR3 reads CASSGTTWTGRGQPQHF. In DNA, the CDR3 is TGTGCCAGCAGTGGGACAACCTGGACAGGGAGGGGTCAGCCCCAGCATTTT.

This clone occurred a few times. The chain has TRBV6-1 and TRBJ2-1; 9 bases are a match to TRBD2. The CDR3 is 15 residues long. Trimming at V came to 5 bases and at J to 4 bases, leaving 6 bases not matched to a gene. The germline V gene has CDR1 MNHNS and CDR2 SASEGT. The CDR3 here is CASSRSGGIYNEQFF. The CDR3 nucleotides read TGTGCCAGCAGTCGCAGCGGGGGGATTTACAATGAGCAGTTCTTC.

The chain employs TRBV7-2 and TRBJ2-1; 8 nucleotides agree with TRBD2. Germline V gives CDR1 SGHTA, CDR2 FQGNSA. The CDR3 totals 15 residues. V was clipped by 2 bases and J by 7 bases; unmatched bases: 7. Here the CDR3 reads CASSLYAGGPNEQFF. The CDR3 nucleotides read TGTGCCAGCAGCTTATATGCGGGAGGTCCGAATGAGCAGTTCTTC.

J is TRBJ1-6 and V is TRBV7-8, with a weak D call TRBD1 (6 bases). The CDR3 runs to 14 residues. The V and J ends lost 5 bases and 7 bases respectively, with 12 bases between them. Per germline, CDR1 SGHVS and CDR2 FQNEAQ. The CDR3 loop is CASSQRTANSPLHF. DNA of the CDR3: TGTGCCAGCAGCCAACGGACAGCGAATTCACCCCTCCACTTT.

This chain uses TRBV4-1 with TRBJ2-7, with 8 bases that match TRBD2. CDR3 length: 15 residues. With 1 base clipped from V and 2 bases from J, the junction kept 4 bases outside the gene matches. Germline CDR1 is MGHRA and CDR2 is YSYEKL. The CDR3 reads CASSQGISGTYEQYF. The DNA of the CDR3 is TGCGCCAGCAGCCAAGGCATTAGCGGGACCTACGAGCAGTACTTC.

The chain is built from TRBV4-1 and TRBJ1-4; 7 bases agree with TRBD1. This CDR3 spans 16 amino acids. Looked up from germline, CDR1 is MGHRA and CDR2 is YSYEKL. V was pared by 2 bases and J by 5 bases, with 8 bases of the junction left unmatched. CDR3 DNA sequence: TGCGCCAGCAGCCAACCCTTCAGGGGGACCAATGAAAAACTGTTTTTT. It specifies CASSQPFRGTNEKLFF.